This T cell receptor (beta chain) was identified in a study of cytomegalovirus exposure and HLA in healthy donors. This clone was found a few times. CDR3 length: 14 amino acids. Per the germline V gene, CDR1 is SGHVS and CDR2 is FQNEAQ. The V and J ends lost 3 bases and 4 bases respectively, with 10 bases between them. The study ran its PCR with 60 Vbeta and 13 Jbeta primers. Profiled with immunoSEQ multiplex PCR; TCRdb holds only in-frame clones, not every one. The sample lists 100,000 or so clones, about 75% seen once, with 9.5% to 13% in the top ten. Sequencing was done on a sample of PBMCs. The genes are TRBV7-8 and TRBJ1-3; the D is unclear. This receptor was taken from a man aged 30 to 39 in good health and CMV-seropositive. The CDR3 loop reads CASSFSPQGNTIYF. The CDR3 coding sequence is TGTGCCAGCAGCTTTTCCCCGCAGGGAAACACCATATATTTT.